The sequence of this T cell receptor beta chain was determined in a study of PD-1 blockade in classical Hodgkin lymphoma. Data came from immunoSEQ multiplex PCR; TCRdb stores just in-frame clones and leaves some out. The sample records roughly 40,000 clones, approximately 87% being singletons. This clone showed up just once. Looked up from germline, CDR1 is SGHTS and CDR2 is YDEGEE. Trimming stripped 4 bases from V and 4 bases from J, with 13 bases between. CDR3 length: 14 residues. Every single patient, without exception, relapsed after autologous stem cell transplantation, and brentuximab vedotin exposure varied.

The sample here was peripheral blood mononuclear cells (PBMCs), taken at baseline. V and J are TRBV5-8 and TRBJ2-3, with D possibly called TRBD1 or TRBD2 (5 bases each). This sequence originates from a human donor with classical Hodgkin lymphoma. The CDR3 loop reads CASSGGRRADTQYF. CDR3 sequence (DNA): TGTGCCAGCAGCGGGGGAAGGCGCGCAGATACGCAGTATTTT.